The sample holds a few counts of the clone carrying this T cell receptor beta chain. Its antigen is not identified. Libraries were prepared by immunoSEQ multiplex PCR; TCRdb keeps only in-frame clonotypes and omits some of them. Among some 7,000 clones listed, about 79% were seen once. V was cut by 0 bases and J by 6 bases, with 12 bases left in between. Germline V lookup: CDR1 SGDLS, CDR2 YYNGEE. The CDR3 sequence is 15 residues long. This entry comes from a study of high-grade serous ovarian cancer treatment subgroups. On the study more broadly: Samples averaged approximately 13,000 reads and roughly 7,500 unique TCR beta rearrangements.

Tumor samples were obtained before definitive surgery or chemotherapy. Notes on the study in general: TCR clonal relatedness correlated positively with neoantigen level.

Sequenced sample: tumor tissue. The receptor was derived from a human donor with high-grade serous ovarian cancer. The chain couples TRBV9 to TRBJ1-4, with D unclear. The CDR3 loop is CASSVGWARDEKLFF. Written as DNA, the CDR3 is TGTGCCAGCAGCGTAGGGTGGGCCCGGGATGAAAAACTGTTTTTT.